Below are 15 T cell receptor beta chains sequenced from a single sample in a study of T cell responses to AZD1222 COVID-19 vaccine. Clones were sequenced by immunoSEQ multiplex PCR, and TCRdb holds only the in-frame ones, with some missing. Among 98,000 or so clones listed, about 89% were seen once. The starting material was peripheral blood, obtained on day 0 of AZD1222 vaccination. Receptor source: an adult in good health.

The chain has TRBV4-2 and TRBJ2-3, with D perhaps matching TRBD2 (6 bases). V lost 1 base and J lost 0, with 17 bases in between. The CDR3 is 18 amino acids. The germline gives CDR1 LGHNA, CDR2 YNFKEQ. CDR3 protein: CASSQVGLGSRSTDTQYF. The CDR3 DNA sequence: TGTGCCAGCAGCCAAGTAGGTCTCGGGAGCCGTAGCACAGATACGCAGTATTTT.

The chain recombines TRBV6-7 with TRBJ2-7; TRBD1 matches 8 bases. TRBV6-7 is classed as an ORF, of uncertain function. The CDR3 consists of 14 residues. In DNA form, the CDR3 reads TGTGCCAGCAGTTACTCGATGGGCTACGCGACAGGGGACGTC. It is translated as CASSYSMGYATGDV.

V usage is TRBV14 and J usage is TRBJ1-2; weak D call: TRBD1 (6 bases). CDR1 and CDR2 from the germline V gene are SGHDN and FVKESK. CDR3 length equals 13 residues. V shed 4 bases and J shed 5 bases, with 11 bases lying between them. CDR3 loop: CASSPPGQYGYTF. DNA for the CDR3: TGTGCCAGCAGCCCCCCAGGACAGTATGGCTACACCTTC.

The rearrangement uses TRBV29-1 and TRBJ1-5; a possible D gene is TRBD1 (6 bases). Germline CDR1 and CDR2: SQVTM and ANQGSEA. The CDR3 has 12 residues. Trimming shortened V by 6 bases and J by 5 bases, and 11 bases separated the two germline ends. The CDR3 sequence: CSVGDKYQPQHF. The CDR3 nucleotides read TGCAGCGTGGGGGACAAATATCAGCCCCAGCATTTT. The variable domain in full, with the rest retrieved from reference TRBV29-1 and TRBJ1-5, is SAVISQKPSRDICQRGTSLTIQCQVDSQVTMMFWYRQQPGQSLTLIATANQGSEATYESGFVIDKFPISRPNLTFSTLTVSNMSPEDSSIYLCSVGDKYQPQHFGDGTRLSIL.

The genes are TRBV24-1 and TRBJ1-5; perhaps TRBD1 as D (5 bases). The germline CDR1 and CDR2 sequences are KGHDR and SFDVKD. The V gene lost 5 bases and the J gene lost 6 bases, with 13 bases spanning the gap. The CDR3 is 14 amino acids. The DNA for the CDR3 is TGTGCCACCAGTGGGGCTGGGGACGGTCAGCCCCAGCATTTT. Translation: CATSGAGDGQPQHF.

J is TRBJ1-5 and V is TRBV4-1; D not resolved. V was shortened by 3 bases and J by 0 bases, with 9 bases between the two germline ends. Germline CDR1 and CDR2: MGHRA and YSYEKL. CDR3 length: 15 amino acids. The CDR3 sequence is CASSQYSNSNQPQHF. CDR3 bases: TGCGCCAGCAGCCAGTACAGCAATAGCAATCAGCCCCAGCATTTT.

Notes on this clone: Since no conserved phenylalanine or tryptophan closes the CDR3, a read error is the likely cause. No DNA is shown, since the ends of the CDR3 on it are uncertain; the CDR3 is the one TCRdb lists. The rearrangement links TRBV21-1 to TRBJ1-6. TRBV21-1 is noted as a pseudogene. The CDR3 is 18 amino acids in total, end residues counted. The CDR3 reads CASSRHKNQPSYNSPLHL.

This clone was counted once. J is TRBJ2-7 and V is TRBV30, with 8 bases that match TRBD2. V lost 6 bases and J lost 6; bases outside the gene matches: 7. The CDR3 sequence is 12 residues long. Germline values: CDR1 GTSNPN, CDR2 SVGIG (reference sequence). The CDR3 DNA sequence: TGTGCCTGTTATGGAGCGGGGGCCGAGCAGTACTTC. Translating gives CACYGAGAEQYF. The full variable domain, rest sourced from reference TRBV30 and TRBJ2-7, is SQTIHQWPATLVQPVGSPLSLECTVEGTSNPNLYWYRQAAGRGLQLLFYSVGIGQISSEVPQNLSASRPQDRQFILSSKKLLLSDSGFYLCACYGAGAEQYFGPGTRLTVT.

The J gene is TRBJ1-2, the V gene TRBV19, with D possibly matching TRBD1 (5 bases). Per the germline V gene, CDR1 is LNHDA and CDR2 is SQIVND (reference sequence). The CDR3 spans 14 residues. V lost 6 bases and J 2 bases, leaving 13 bases between the germline ends. The DNA of the CDR3 is TGTGCCAGTAGAAGGGACGGACCGAACTATGGCTACACCTTC. This translates into CASRRDGPNYGYTF.

This chain connects TRBV5-1 to TRBJ1-1; D gene ambiguous. There are 15 residues in the CDR3. Germline V gene lookup returns CDR1 SGHRS and CDR2 YFSETQ. Trimming left V 0 bases short and J 1 base short, with 10 bases between. For the CDR3, the DNA is TGCGCCAGCAGCTTGGATCCCCTGGGGAACACTGAAGCTTTCTTT. This sequence encodes CASSLDPLGNTEAFF.

CDR3 DNA: TGTGCTAGTGGCCTACCCTCCCGGAGCCTGACGGGGAACTATGGCTACACCTTC. This gives the protein CASGLPSRSLTGNYGYTF. This rearrangement joins TRBV12-5 to TRBJ1-2; D not resolved. CDR1 and CDR2 (germline): LGHNT, FRNRAP. The CDR3 covers 18 residues. Trimming pared 6 bases from V and 2 bases from J, leaving 25 bases between.

The genes are TRBV10-3 and TRBJ2-6; a weak D match, TRBD2 (5 bases). Germline loops: CDR1 ENHRY, CDR2 SYGVKD. The CDR3 totals 13 residues. The V end lost 8 bases, the J end lost 0 bases, and 5 bases lay between the germline ends. CDR3 nucleotides: TGTGCCATCGGGAGCTCTGGGGCCAACGTCCTGACTTTC. Amino acids: CAIGSSGANVLTF.

This chain uses TRBV3-1 (or the pseudogene TRBV3-2) with TRBJ2-5; no definite D call. Germline V lookup: CDR1 LGHDT, CDR2 YNNKEL (reference sequence). The V gene lost 3 bases and the J gene lost 5 bases, with 13 bases spanning the gap. This CDR3 spans 14 amino acids. CDR3 protein: CASSQAIERETQYF. Here the CDR3 DNA reads TGTGCCAGCAGCCAGGCGATTGAGAGGGAGACCCAGTACTTC.

The chain links TRBV2 to TRBJ1-5; no clear D. Germline V CDR1 and CDR2: SNHLY, FYNNEI. The CDR3 is 14 amino acids. V lost 7 bases to trimming and J lost 5 bases, with 15 bases between them. CDR3 sequence reads: CASKDWSWDQPQHF. DNA of the CDR3: TGTGCCAGCAAGGACTGGAGTTGGGATCAGCCCCAGCATTTT.

The gene calls are TRBV29-1 and TRBJ2-2; D unresolved. Per germline, CDR1 SQVTM and CDR2 ANQGSEA. This CDR3 is built from 13 residues. V gave up 4 bases and J gave up 4 bases, with 10 bases separating them. The CDR3 here is CSVGFTGTGELFF. The CDR3, as DNA: TGCAGCGTTGGATTCACTGGCACCGGGGAGCTGTTTTTT.